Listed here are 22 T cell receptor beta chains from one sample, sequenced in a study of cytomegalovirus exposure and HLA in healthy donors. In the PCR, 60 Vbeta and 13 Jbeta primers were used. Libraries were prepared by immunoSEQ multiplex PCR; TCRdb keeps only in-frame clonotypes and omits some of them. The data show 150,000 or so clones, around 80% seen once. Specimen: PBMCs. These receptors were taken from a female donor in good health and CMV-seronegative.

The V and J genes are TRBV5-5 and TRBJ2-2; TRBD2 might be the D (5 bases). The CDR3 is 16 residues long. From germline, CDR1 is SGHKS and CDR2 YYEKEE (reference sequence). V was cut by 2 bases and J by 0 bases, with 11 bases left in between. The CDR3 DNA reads TGTGCCAGCAGCTTCCAGCCCGGGGCGAACACCGGGGAGCTGTTTTTT. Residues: CASSFQPGANTGELFF. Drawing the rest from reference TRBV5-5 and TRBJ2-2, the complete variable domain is DAGVTQSPTHLIKTRGQQVTLRCSPISGHKSVSWYQQVLGQGPQFIFQYYEKEERGRGNFPDRFSARQFPNYSSELNVNALLLGDSALYLCASSFQPGANTGELFFGEGSRLTVL.

CDR3 sequence (DNA): TGCGCCAGCAGCTTAACAGGGGGCTTAGATAGCAATCAGCCCCAGCATTTT. This gives the protein CASSLTGGLDSNQPQHF. J is TRBJ1-5 and V is TRBV5-1; 9 nucleotides match TRBD1. Germline V gene sequence: CDR1 SGHRS, CDR2 YFSETQ. V gave up 2 bases and J gave up 0 bases; unmatched junction bases: 6. The CDR3 is made up of 17 amino acids. Drawing the rest from reference TRBV5-1 and TRBJ1-5, the complete variable domain is KAGVTQTPRYLIKTRGQQVTLSCSPISGHRSVSWYQQTPGQGLQFLFEYFSETQRNKGNFPGRFSGRQFSNSRSEMNVSTLELGDSALYLCASSLTGGLDSNQPQHFGDGTRLSIL.

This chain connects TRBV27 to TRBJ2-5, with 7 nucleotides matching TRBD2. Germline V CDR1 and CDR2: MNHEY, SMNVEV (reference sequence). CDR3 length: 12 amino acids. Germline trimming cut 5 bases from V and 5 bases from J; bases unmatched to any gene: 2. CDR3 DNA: TGTGCCAGCAGTCCCGGGGGGGAGACCCAGTACTTC. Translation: CASSPGGETQYF.

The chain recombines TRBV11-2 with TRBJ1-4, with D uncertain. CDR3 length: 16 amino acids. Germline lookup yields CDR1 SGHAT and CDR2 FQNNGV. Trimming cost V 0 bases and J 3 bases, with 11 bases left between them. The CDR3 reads CASSLEMRIPNEKLFF. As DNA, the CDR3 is TGTGCCAGCAGCTTAGAAATGCGGATACCTAATGAAAAACTGTTTTTT.

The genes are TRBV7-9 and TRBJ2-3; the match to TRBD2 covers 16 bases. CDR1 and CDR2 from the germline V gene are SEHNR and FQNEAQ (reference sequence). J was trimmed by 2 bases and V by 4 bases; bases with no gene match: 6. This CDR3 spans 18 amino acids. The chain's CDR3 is CASSSPGLAGGYTDTQYF. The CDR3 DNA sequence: TGTGCCAGCAGCTCTCCGGGACTAGCGGGAGGGTACACAGATACGCAGTATTTT.

In DNA, the CDR3 is TGTGCCAGCAGCTTAGTAGGTACAGCTTACAATGAGCAGTTCTTC. It codes for CASSLVGTAYNEQFF. The chain employs TRBV7-9 and TRBJ2-1; no reliable D call. Trimming took 1 base from V and 4 from J, leaving 11 bases between them. This CDR3 spans 15 amino acids. Germline assignment: CDR1 SEHNR and CDR2 FQNEAQ (reference sequence).

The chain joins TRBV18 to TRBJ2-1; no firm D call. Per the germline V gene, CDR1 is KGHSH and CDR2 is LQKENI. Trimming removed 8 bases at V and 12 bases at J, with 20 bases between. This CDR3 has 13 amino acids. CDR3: CASQPVAPSGQFF. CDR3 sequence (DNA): TGTGCCAGCCAACCGGTAGCCCCGTCCGGGCAGTTCTTC.

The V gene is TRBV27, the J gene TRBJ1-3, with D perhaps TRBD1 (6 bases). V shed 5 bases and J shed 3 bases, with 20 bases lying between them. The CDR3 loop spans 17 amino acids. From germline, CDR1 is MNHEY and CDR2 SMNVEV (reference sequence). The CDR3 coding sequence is TGTGCCAGCAGTCCCTTCGGGGTGGGGGCGTATGGAAACACCATATATTTT. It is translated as CASSPFGVGAYGNTIYF.

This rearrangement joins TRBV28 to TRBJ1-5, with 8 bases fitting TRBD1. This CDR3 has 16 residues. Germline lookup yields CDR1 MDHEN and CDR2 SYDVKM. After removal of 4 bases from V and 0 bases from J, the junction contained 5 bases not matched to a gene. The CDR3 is CASSSIRGLSNQPQHF. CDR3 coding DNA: TGTGCCAGCAGTTCAATCAGGGGGCTTAGCAATCAGCCCCAGCATTTT.

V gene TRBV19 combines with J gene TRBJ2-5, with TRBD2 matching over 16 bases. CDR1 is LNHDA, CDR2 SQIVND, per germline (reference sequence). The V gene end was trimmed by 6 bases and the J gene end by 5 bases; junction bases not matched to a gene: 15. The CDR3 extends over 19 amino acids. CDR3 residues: CASSILGTSGGAAGETQYF. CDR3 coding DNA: TGTGCCAGTAGCATTCTAGGGACTAGCGGGGGGGCCGCTGGGGAGACCCAGTACTTC.

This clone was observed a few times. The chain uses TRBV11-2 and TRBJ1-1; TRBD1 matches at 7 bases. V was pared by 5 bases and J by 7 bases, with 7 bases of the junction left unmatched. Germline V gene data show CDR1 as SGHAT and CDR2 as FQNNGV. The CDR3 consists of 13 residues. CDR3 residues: CASSPDREVEAFF. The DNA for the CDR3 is TGTGCCAGCAGCCCTGACAGGGAGGTTGAAGCTTTCTTT.

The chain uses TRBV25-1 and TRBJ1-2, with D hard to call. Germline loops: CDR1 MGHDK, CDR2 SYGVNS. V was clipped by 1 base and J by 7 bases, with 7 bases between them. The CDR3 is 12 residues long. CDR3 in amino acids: CASSELVSGYTF. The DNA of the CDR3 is TGTGCCAGCAGTGAATTAGTTTCTGGCTACACCTTC.

CDR3 loop: CASSGSSVNTEAFF. CDR3 coding DNA: TGTGCCAGCAGTGGGTCGTCGGTGAACACTGAAGCTTTCTTT. The gene calls are TRBV2 and TRBJ1-1, with D unclear. CDR1 SNHLY and CDR2 FYNNEI come from the germline V gene. V lost 4 bases and J 0 bases, leaving 9 bases between the germline ends. The CDR3 loop spans 14 amino acids.

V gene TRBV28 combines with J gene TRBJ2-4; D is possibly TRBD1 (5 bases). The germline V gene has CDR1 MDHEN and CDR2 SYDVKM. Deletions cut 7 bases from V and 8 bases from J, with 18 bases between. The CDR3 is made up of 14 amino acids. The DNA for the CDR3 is TGTGCCAGCAACATAAACAGGAAGGGTGACATTCAGTACTTC. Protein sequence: CASNINRKGDIQYF.

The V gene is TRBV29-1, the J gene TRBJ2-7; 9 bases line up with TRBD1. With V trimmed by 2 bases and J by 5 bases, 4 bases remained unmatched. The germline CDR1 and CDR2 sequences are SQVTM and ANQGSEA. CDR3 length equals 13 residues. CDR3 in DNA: TGCAGCGTTGAATACAGGGGGCGAAACGAGCAGTACTTC. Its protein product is CSVEYRGRNEQYF.

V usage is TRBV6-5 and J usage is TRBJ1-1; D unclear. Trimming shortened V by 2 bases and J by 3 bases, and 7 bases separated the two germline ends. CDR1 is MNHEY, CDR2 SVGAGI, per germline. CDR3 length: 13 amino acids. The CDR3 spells CASSYGRDTEAFF. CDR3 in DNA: TGTGCCAGCAGTTACGGGCGGGACACTGAAGCTTTCTTT.

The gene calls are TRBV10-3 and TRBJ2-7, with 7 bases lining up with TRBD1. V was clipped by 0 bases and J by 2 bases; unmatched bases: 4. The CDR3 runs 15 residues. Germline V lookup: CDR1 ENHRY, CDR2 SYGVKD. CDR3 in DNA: TGTGCCATCAGTGAGTCTTTGGGACAGCCCTACGAGCAGTACTTC. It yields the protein CAISESLGQPYEQYF.

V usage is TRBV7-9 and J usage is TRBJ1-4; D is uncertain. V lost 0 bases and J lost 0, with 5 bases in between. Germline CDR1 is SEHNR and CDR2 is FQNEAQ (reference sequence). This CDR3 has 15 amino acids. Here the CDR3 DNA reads TGTGCCAGCAGCTTAGCACGCGCAACTAATGAAAAACTGTTTTTT. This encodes CASSLARATNEKLFF.

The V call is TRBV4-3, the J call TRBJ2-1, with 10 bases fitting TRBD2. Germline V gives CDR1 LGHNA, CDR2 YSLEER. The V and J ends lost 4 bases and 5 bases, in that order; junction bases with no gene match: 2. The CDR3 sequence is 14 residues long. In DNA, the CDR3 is TGCGCCAGCAGCCGAGGACTAGCGGACAATGAGCAGTTCTTC. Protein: CASSRGLADNEQFF.

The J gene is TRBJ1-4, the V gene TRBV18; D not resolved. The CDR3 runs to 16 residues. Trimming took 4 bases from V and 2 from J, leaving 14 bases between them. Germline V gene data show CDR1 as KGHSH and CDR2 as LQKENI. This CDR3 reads CASSLFEEVTNEKLFF. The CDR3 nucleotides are TGTGCCAGCTCACTTTTTGAGGAGGTTACTAATGAAAAACTGTTTTTT.

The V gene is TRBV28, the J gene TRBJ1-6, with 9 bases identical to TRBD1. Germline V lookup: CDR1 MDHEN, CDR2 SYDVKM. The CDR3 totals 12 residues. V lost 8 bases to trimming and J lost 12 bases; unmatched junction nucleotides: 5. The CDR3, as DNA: TGTGCCAGCCTCCCGGACAGGGGACCCCTCCACTTT. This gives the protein CASLPDRGPLHF.

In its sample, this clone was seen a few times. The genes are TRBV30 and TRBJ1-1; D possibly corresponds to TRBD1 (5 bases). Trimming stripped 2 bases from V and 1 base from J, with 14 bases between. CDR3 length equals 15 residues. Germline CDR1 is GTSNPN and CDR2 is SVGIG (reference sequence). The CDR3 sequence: CAWSSFSTGNTEAFF. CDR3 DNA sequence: TGTGCCTGGAGTTCTTTTTCCACAGGGAACACTGAAGCTTTCTTT.